These T cell receptor beta chains were read from a single sample in a study of cytomegalovirus exposure and HLA in healthy donors. TCRdb's copy holds only in-frame clones and misses some; the assay was immunoSEQ multiplex PCR. The table records about 180,000 clones, roughly 85% of them present only once. Sequencing used PBMCs. The receptors derive from a woman aged 40-49 years in good health and CMV-seronegative. CDR3s include the opening cysteine and the closing phenylalanine or tryptophan. D genes are given only for firm matches. Size values are once, few and many counts, or a class for expanded clones, and some rows have none.

j_gene: TRBJ2-3
abundance: once
v_gene: TRBV6-6
d_gene: TRBD2
CDR3nt: TGTGCCAGCAGTCTGGGGGGGAGCACAGATACGCAGTATTTT
CDR3aa: CASSLGGSTDTQYF

j_gene: TRBJ2-5
abundance: .
v_gene: TRBV5-6
d_gene: TRBD2
CDR3nt: TGTGCCAGCAGCTTGGGAGCGGGGGGACCAGAGACCCAGTACTTC
CDR3aa: CASSLGAGGPETQYF

j_gene: TRBJ1-2
abundance: .
v_gene: TRBV28
d_gene: TRBD1
CDR3nt: TGTGCCAGCAGTTCGACAGGGGAAATGAATTACTATGGCTACACCTTC
CDR3aa: CASSSTGEMNYYGYTF

j_gene: TRBJ2-3
abundance: .
v_gene: TRBV11-3
d_gene: .
CDR3nt: TGTGCCAGCAGTCAGTCCGATACGCAGTATTTT
CDR3aa: CASSQSDTQYF

j_gene: TRBJ1-1
abundance: once
v_gene: TRBV11-1
d_gene: .
CDR3nt: TGTGCCAGCAGCTTAGGCGGGGACACTGAAGCTTTCTTT
CDR3aa: CASSLGGDTEAFF

j_gene: TRBJ2-2
abundance: .
v_gene: TRBV13
d_gene: TRBD1
CDR3nt: TGTGCCAGCAGACCCGGGACAGGGCAGGGGCGGACCGGGGAGCTGTTTTTT
CDR3aa: CASRPGTGQGRTGELFF

j_gene: TRBJ1-1
abundance: .
v_gene: TRBV19
d_gene: .
CDR3nt: TGTGCCAGTAGTATTCGTAGTACTGAAGCTTTCTTT
CDR3aa: CASSIRSTEAFF

j_gene: TRBJ2-1
abundance: .
v_gene: TRBV19
d_gene: TRBD2
CDR3nt: TGTGCCAGTAGTGCCGGGACTAGCGGGACAGGGGAGCAGTTCTTC
CDR3aa: CASSAGTSGTGEQFF

j_gene: TRBJ2-1
abundance: .
v_gene: TRBV6-5
d_gene: TRBD2
CDR3nt: TGTGCCAGCAGTTACTCGGGCGGGGGGGATTTCAATGAGCAGTTCTTC
CDR3aa: CASSYSGGGDFNEQFF

j_gene: TRBJ1-4
abundance: .
v_gene: TRBV18
d_gene: TRBD1
CDR3nt: TGTGCCAGCTCACCCCCCAACAGGGGGCCTAATGAAAAACTGTTTTTT
CDR3aa: CASSPPNRGPNEKLFF

j_gene: TRBJ1-2
abundance: .
v_gene: TRBV7-9
d_gene: TRBD1
CDR3nt: TGTGCCAGCAGCCACACGAGGACAGGGGACCCTGGCTACACCTTC
CDR3aa: CASSHTRTGDPGYTF

j_gene: TRBJ1-3
abundance: .
v_gene: TRBV6-6
d_gene: .
CDR3nt: TGTGCCAGCAGTCCCAAGACAGCTTCTGGAAACACCATATATTTT
CDR3aa: CASSPKTASGNTIYF

j_gene: TRBJ2-2
abundance: .
v_gene: TRBV6-1
d_gene: .
CDR3nt: TGTGCCAGCAGGATTTCAGGGGTTAGCACCGGGGAGCTGTTTTTT
CDR3aa: CASRISGVSTGELFF

j_gene: TRBJ1-1
abundance: .
v_gene: TRBV27
d_gene: .
CDR3nt: TGTGCCAGCAGTGTAGGGGGTAACACTGAAGCTTTCTTT
CDR3aa: CASSVGGNTEAFF

j_gene: TRBJ1-5
abundance: .
v_gene: TRBV15
d_gene: .
CDR3nt: TGTGCCACCAGCAGAGCGGGAGGGAAGCGGAATCAGCCCCAGCATTTT
CDR3aa: CATSRAGGKRNQPQHF

j_gene: TRBJ1-1
abundance: .
v_gene: TRBV6-1
d_gene: .
CDR3nt: TGTGCCAGCATTTACCGGTTTGATAGCACTGAAGCTTTCTTT
CDR3aa: CASIYRFDSTEAFF

j_gene: TRBJ2-1
abundance: few
v_gene: TRBV6-4
d_gene: .
CDR3nt: TGTGCCAGCAGTGAAGAAAACCAAGGGACTTTCGAGCAGTTCTTC
CDR3aa: CASSEENQGTFEQFF

j_gene: TRBJ2-5
abundance: .
v_gene: TRBV29-1
d_gene: TRBD2
CDR3nt: TGCAGCGGCGCCGGACTAGCGGTGTACCAAGAGACCCAGTACTTC
CDR3aa: CSGAGLAVYQETQYF

j_gene: TRBJ2-2
abundance: .
v_gene: TRBV27
d_gene: TRBD2
CDR3nt: TGTGCCAGCAGTTCCCTCCGTAGCGGGGGGGCCACCGGGGAGCTGTTTTTT
CDR3aa: CASSSLRSGGATGELFF

j_gene: TRBJ2-1
abundance: few
v_gene: TRBV9
d_gene: .
CDR3nt: TGTGCCAGCAGCGTAACCAGCGGCTTAAATGAGCAGTTCTTC
CDR3aa: CASSVTSGLNEQFF

j_gene: TRBJ2-1
abundance: few
v_gene: TRBV4-3
d_gene: .
CDR3nt: TGCGCCAGCAGCCAAAATCGGGTTCCTTGGAATGAGCAGTTCTTC
CDR3aa: CASSQNRVPWNEQFF

j_gene: TRBJ2-5
abundance: .
v_gene: TRBV7-2
d_gene: TRBD2
CDR3nt: TGTGCCAGCAGCGAACCGGGACTAGCGGAAGAGACCCAGTACTTC
CDR3aa: CASSEPGLAEETQYF

j_gene: TRBJ1-2
abundance: .
v_gene: TRBV29-1
d_gene: .
CDR3nt: TGCAGCGGTGGTGGCGGGGCTGGCTACACCTTC
CDR3aa: CSGGGGAGYTF

j_gene: TRBJ2-7
abundance: once
v_gene: TRBV7-6
d_gene: TRBD2
CDR3nt: TGTGCCAGCAGCTTAGGGGGGGCGGGAGGGGCCTGCGAGCAGTACTTC
CDR3aa: CASSLGGAGGACEQYF

j_gene: TRBJ2-1
abundance: .
v_gene: TRBV29-1
d_gene: .
CDR3nt: TGCAGCCTGTCAGAGGGGCACAGGGTAAGCCCGAGGCCCTACAATGAGCAGTTCTTC
CDR3aa: CSLSEGHRVSPRPYNEQFF

j_gene: TRBJ2-1
abundance: .
v_gene: TRBV15
d_gene: .
CDR3nt: TGTGCCACCAGCAGCCGAACCGGGTTTTCGGATGAGCAGTTCTTC
CDR3aa: CATSSRTGFSDEQFF

j_gene: TRBJ1-2
abundance: many
v_gene: TRBV30
d_gene: .
CDR3nt: TGTGCCTGGGCCTCACAGGGATATAACTATGGCTACACCTTC
CDR3aa: CAWASQGYNYGYTF

j_gene: TRBJ1-4
abundance: .
v_gene: TRBV6-5
d_gene: .
CDR3nt: TGTGCCAGCAGTTGGACAGCCACTAATGAAAAACTGTTTTTT
CDR3aa: CASSWTATNEKLFF

j_gene: TRBJ2-1
abundance: .
v_gene: TRBV15
d_gene: .
CDR3nt: TGTGCCACCAGCGGCCTATCCGTAGGGGCGGGGAGGAATGAGCAGTTCTTC
CDR3aa: CATSGLSVGAGRNEQFF

j_gene: TRBJ2-7
abundance: .
v_gene: TRBV2
d_gene: .
CDR3nt: TGTGCCAGCAGTTCAGCCCCAGGGAAGACCTACGAGCAGTACTTC
CDR3aa: CASSSAPGKTYEQYF

j_gene: TRBJ1-1
abundance: few
v_gene: TRBV5-4
d_gene: .
CDR3nt: TGTGCCAGCAGCTTAGGGGGACGGGCGAGGGGGGGAGCTTTCTTT
CDR3aa: CASSLGGRARGGAFF

j_gene: TRBJ2-1
abundance: .
v_gene: TRBV7-2
d_gene: .
CDR3nt: TGTGCCAGCAGCCCGGGGACACCTCTCTCCTACAATGAGCAGTTCTTC
CDR3aa: CASSPGTPLSYNEQFF

j_gene: TRBJ2-2
abundance: once
v_gene: TRBV9
d_gene: .
CDR3nt: TGTGCCAGCAGCGGTGAAGAGGCCGGGGAGCTGTTTTTT
CDR3aa: CASSGEEAGELFF

j_gene: TRBJ2-7
abundance: .
v_gene: TRBV9
d_gene: .
CDR3nt: TGTGCCAGCAGCCCGCGAGGTTTGGTCGAGCAGTACTTC
CDR3aa: CASSPRGLVEQYF

j_gene: TRBJ2-7
abundance: .
v_gene: TRBV9
d_gene: TRBD2
CDR3nt: TGTGCCAGCAGCGGATCCCTAGCGGGAGGGAACGAGCAGTACTTC
CDR3aa: CASSGSLAGGNEQYF

j_gene: TRBJ2-3
abundance: few
v_gene: TRBV6-5
d_gene: TRBD1
CDR3nt: TGTGCCAGCGGAGACAGGGTCACGGATACGCAGTATTTT
CDR3aa: CASGDRVTDTQYF

j_gene: TRBJ2-6
abundance: .
v_gene: TRBV30
d_gene: .
CDR3nt: TGTGCCTGGAGTCCAGGCTCTGGGGCCAACGTCCTGACTTTC
CDR3aa: CAWSPGSGANVLTF

j_gene: TRBJ1-6
abundance: .
v_gene: TRBV11-3
d_gene: TRBD1
CDR3nt: TGTGCCAGCAGCTTAGTTCGGACAGGGTATAATTCACCCCTCCACTTT
CDR3aa: CASSLVRTGYNSPLHF

j_gene: TRBJ1-5
abundance: .
v_gene: TRBV7-6
d_gene: .
CDR3nt: TGTGCCAGCAGCTTAGCCGGAGGTAACAATCAGCCCCAGCATTTT
CDR3aa: CASSLAGGNNQPQHF